What follows are 18 T cell receptor beta chains derived from one specimen sequenced in a study of resident and recirculating memory T cells in vitiligo (dated by TCRdb to between 2017 and 2018). Libraries were prepared through the immunoSEQ multiplex PCR assay. Entries here come from immuneACCESS through TCRdb and include only in-frame sequences with V and J called. Some clones fail to appear in such tables; in the studies checked, an unresolved V gene covers under half of the shortfall, and the cause of the remainder is unknown. For this sample the table gives around 38,000 clones, of which around 90% were detected only once. The top ten constitute roughly 4.5% of the sample. Sequencing was done on a sample of blood. These receptors were taken from a male donor with vitiligo.

CDR3 nucleotides: TGTGCCTGGACCAGGGACACCGGGGAGCTGTTTTTT. This translates into CAWTRDTGELFF. The V gene is TRBV30, the J gene TRBJ2-2, with a weak D call TRBD1 (5 bases). V was trimmed by 4 bases and J by 3 bases, leaving 6 bases between them. Germline CDR1 is GTSNPN and CDR2 is SVGIG (reference sequence). The length of the CDR3 is 12 residues.

The V call is TRBV7-6, the J call TRBJ2-7; TRBD2 matches at 10 bases. The germline V gene encodes CDR1 SGHVS and CDR2 FNYEAQ. The V gene end was trimmed by 0 bases and the J gene end by 4 bases; junction bases not matched to a gene: 9. CDR3 length: 17 residues. The CDR3 nucleotides read TGTGCCAGCAGCTTAGCGATAGGTAGCGGGGGGCTTTACGAGCAGTACTTC. This translates into CASSLAIGSGGLYEQYF.

The chain uses TRBV6-5 and TRBJ2-7; 10 bases map to TRBD1. Germline V gene lookup returns CDR1 MNHEY and CDR2 SVGAGI. Trimming removed 6 bases from V and 1 base from J; junction bases left unmatched: 3. This CDR3 has 14 amino acids. DNA of the CDR3: TGTGCCAGCAGACCGGGACAGGGGTCCTACGAGCAGTACTTC. This codes for CASRPGQGSYEQYF.

The chain employs TRBV9 and TRBJ1-1; a weak D match, TRBD1 (5 bases). Trimming pared 3 bases from V and 0 bases from J, leaving 15 bases between. Germline loops: CDR1 SGDLS, CDR2 YYNGEE. CDR3 length: 16 residues. The CDR3: CASSDASGRVNTEAFF. CDR3 DNA: TGTGCCAGCAGCGACGCTTCTGGCAGGGTGAACACTGAAGCTTTCTTT.

V is TRBV12-2 and J is TRBJ1-1; the table calls TRBD1, which could not be checked here. TRBV12-2 corresponds to a pseudogene. This CDR3 region has 14 residues. The CDR3 DNA reads TGTGCAAGTCGCTTAGCCCAAGGGGGCTTGGAAGCTTTCTTT. This encodes CASRLAQGGLEAFF.

This chain links TRBV7-2 with TRBJ2-1; 11 bases align to TRBD2. Germline trimming cut 4 bases from V and 3 bases from J; bases unmatched to any gene: 8. Germline values: CDR1 SGHTA, CDR2 FQGNSA. This CDR3 contains 17 residues. The CDR3 protein is CASSSASGGLLYNEQFF. DNA for the CDR3: TGTGCCAGCAGCTCCGCTAGCGGGGGGCTCCTCTACAATGAGCAGTTCTTC.

This chain joins TRBV9 and TRBJ2-7; D ambiguous. From germline, CDR1 is SGDLS and CDR2 YYNGEE. The CDR3 is made up of 14 amino acids. V lost 7 bases and J 2 bases, leaving 16 bases between the germline ends. The CDR3 reads CASRPSLSPYEQYF. In DNA, the CDR3 is TGTGCCAGCCGGCCGAGTCTTAGCCCCTACGAGCAGTACTTC.

The chain employs TRBV4-2 and TRBJ2-5; 8 bases are a match to TRBD1. The J call may be wrong; the DNA end is better matched by TRBJ2-7. CDR1 and CDR2 (germline): LGHNA, YNFKEQ. The CDR3 is made up of 15 amino acids. The CDR3, as DNA: TGTGCCAGCAGCTCCGGGACAGGCGACTCCTACGAGCAGTACTTC. This sequence encodes CASSSGTGDSYEQYF.

V is TRBV14 and J is TRBJ1-2, with TRBD1 identical over 9 bases. CDR1 and CDR2 from the germline V gene are SGHDN and FVKESK. Germline trimming cut 5 bases from V and 5 bases from J; bases unmatched to any gene: 0. The CDR3 extends over 12 amino acids. The CDR3 is CASSDRGYGYTF. CDR3 sequence (DNA): TGTGCCAGCAGCGACAGGGGGTATGGCTACACCTTC. Filled out from reference TRBV14 and TRBJ1-2, the complete variable domain reads EAGVTQFPSHSVIEKGQTVTLRCDPISGHDNLYWYRRVMGKEIKFLLHFVKESKQDESGMPNNRFLAERTGGTYSTLKVQPAELEDSGVYFCASSDRGYGYTFGSGTRLTVV.

The V call is TRBV5-4, the J call TRBJ2-1, with D tentatively TRBD2 (7 bases). This CDR3 spans 15 amino acids. Between the trimmed V and J ends, which lost 4 bases and 5 bases, there was a span of 16 bases. The germline gives CDR1 SGHNT, CDR2 YYREEE (reference sequence). The CDR3 sequence is CASSLGGGWDNEQFF. Here the CDR3 DNA reads TGTGCCAGCAGCCTAGGGGGGGGCTGGGACAATGAGCAGTTCTTC.

The J gene is TRBJ2-6, the V gene TRBV9, with TRBD2 as a possible D gene (7 bases). Germline CDR1 reads SGDLS; CDR2 reads YYNGEE. This CDR3 region has 16 residues. Trimming took 5 bases from V and 0 from J, leaving 12 bases between them. The CDR3: CASRKGGDSGANVLTF. The CDR3, as DNA: TGTGCCAGCAGGAAAGGGGGGGACTCTGGGGCCAACGTCCTGACTTTC.

This chain joins TRBV7-2 and TRBJ2-5, with 10 positions matching TRBD2. CDR3 length: 14 residues. The V gene's germline CDR1 is SGHTA and CDR2 FQGNSA. V lost 5 bases, J lost 2 bases, and 2 bases stayed unmatched. The CDR3 protein is CASSISGGQETQYF. CDR3 nucleotides: TGTGCCAGCAGCATTAGCGGGGGGCAAGAGACCCAGTACTTC. Complete variable domain (other parts from reference TRBV7-2 and TRBJ2-5): GAGVSQSPSNKVTEKGKDVELRCDPISGHTALYWYRQSLGQGLEFLIYFQGNSAPDKSGLPSDRFSAERTGGSVSTLTIQRTQQEDSAVYLCASSISGGQETQYFGPGTRLLVL.

The rearrangement uses TRBV6-6 and TRBJ1-1; D call uncertain. Germline V CDR1 and CDR2: MNHNY, SVGAGI (reference sequence). The CDR3 sequence is 14 residues long. With 5 bases removed from V and 0 bases from J, the gap between germline ends came to 10 bases. The CDR3 sequence: CASSPRSLNTEAFF. In nucleotides, the CDR3 is TGTGCCAGCAGTCCTCGTAGCTTGAACACTGAAGCTTTCTTT.

The rearrangement links TRBV19 to TRBJ1-4; possible D gene TRBD1, 6 bases. Germline assignment: CDR1 LNHDA and CDR2 SQIVND (reference sequence). The CDR3 runs to 14 residues. The V end was cut by 3 bases, the J end by 4 bases, with 9 bases between. The CDR3 sequence: CASSMTGFNEKLFF. Written as DNA, the CDR3 is TGTGCCAGTAGTATGACAGGATTTAATGAAAAACTGTTTTTT.

J is TRBJ2-6 and V is TRBV7-2, with D possibly matching TRBD1 (7 bases). The CDR3 sequence is 18 residues long. The germline CDR1 and CDR2 sequences are SGHTA and FQGNSA. Trimming removed 1 base at V and 3 bases at J, with 16 bases between. The CDR3 nucleotides read TGTGCCAGCAGCTTAGACCCCCGACAGGGACTTGGGGCCAACGTCCTGACTTTC. Translation gives CASSLDPRQGLGANVLTF.

The gene calls are TRBV18 and TRBJ1-5; 9 bases agree with TRBD1. Germline V gene data show CDR1 as KGHSH and CDR2 as LQKENI. Losses at the gene ends were 3 bases for V and 5 bases for J; bases not matched to a gene: 5. The CDR3 extends over 15 amino acids. The CDR3 DNA follows: TGTGCCAGCTCACCGGGGGGACAGGGCGATCAGCCCCAGCATTTT. Its protein is CASSPGGQGDQPQHF. The whole variable domain, filled in from reference TRBV18 and TRBJ1-5, reads NAGVMQNPRHLVRRRGQEARLRCSPMKGHSHVYWYRQLPEEGLKFMVYLQKENIIDESGMPKERFSAEFPKEGPSILRIQQVVRGDSAAYFCASSPGGQGDQPQHFGDGTRLSIL.

V and J are TRBV4-1 and TRBJ1-3; 7 bases map to TRBD1. J lost 0 bases, V lost 1 base, and 6 bases had no gene match. Germline CDR1 is MGHRA and CDR2 is YSYEKL. There are 17 residues in the CDR3. Written as DNA, the CDR3 is TGCGCCAGCAGCCAAGGGGGACAGTTTTCCTCTGGAAACACCATATATTTT. Translation: CASSQGGQFSSGNTIYF.

The CDR3 spells CASSIVYPGEQYF. In nucleotides, the CDR3 is TGTGCCAGTAGTATTGTGTACCCGGGGGAGCAGTACTTC. The chain joins TRBV19 to TRBJ2-7, with D perhaps TRBD2 (5 bases). This CDR3 is built from 13 residues. Trimming left V 3 bases short and J 7 bases short, with 13 bases between. The V gene's germline CDR1 is LNHDA and CDR2 SQIVND (reference sequence).